A selection of T cell receptor beta chains follows, all from one sample in a study of cytomegalovirus exposure and HLA in healthy donors. TCRdb's copy holds only in-frame clones and misses some; the assay was immunoSEQ multiplex PCR. This sample has around 140,000 clones, with roughly 89% found just once. Sequenced input: PBMCs. The source of these receptors is a man younger than 35 in good health and CMV-seropositive. Each CDR3 is given with its conserved first and last residue. The order of the fields is J gene, clone size, D gene, V gene, CDR3 length, CDR3 protein. D genes are given only for firm matches. Size tells how often a clone was seen (once, few, many) or the class of an expanded clone, and some rows leave it out.

J gene: TRBJ1-2
clone size: NA
D gene: TRBD1
V gene: TRBV6-6
CDR3 length: 15
CDR3 protein: CASSYSYGTGYGYTF

J gene: TRBJ1-1
clone size: NA
D gene: NA
V gene: TRBV6-1
CDR3 length: 11
CDR3 protein: CASREGHEAFF

J gene: TRBJ2-2
clone size: NA
D gene: NA
V gene: TRBV5-1
CDR3 length: 15
CDR3 protein: CASSSLSSNTGELFF

J gene: TRBJ2-5
clone size: once
D gene: TRBD1
V gene: TRBV11-3
CDR3 length: 18
CDR3 protein: CASSPGTGFLSGQETQYF

J gene: TRBJ2-7
clone size: once
D gene: NA
V gene: TRBV11-2
CDR3 length: 13
CDR3 protein: CASSLGWAGEQYF

J gene: TRBJ2-6
clone size: NA
D gene: NA
V gene: TRBV29-1
CDR3 length: 16
CDR3 protein: CSVAVAESSGANVLTF

J gene: TRBJ2-7
clone size: few
D gene: NA
V gene: TRBV27
CDR3 length: 12
CDR3 protein: CASSFRQGRQYF

J gene: TRBJ2-7
clone size: NA
D gene: TRBD1
V gene: TRBV11-3
CDR3 length: 15
CDR3 protein: CASSNHGTGDDEQYF

J gene: TRBJ1-4
clone size: NA
D gene: TRBD1
V gene: TRBV27
CDR3 length: 15
CDR3 protein: CASTSFYRGGEKLFF

J gene: TRBJ2-7
clone size: NA
D gene: NA
V gene: TRBV10-1
CDR3 length: 14
CDR3 protein: CASSPSSFSGEQYF

J gene: TRBJ1-6
clone size: NA
D gene: NA
V gene: TRBV10-3
CDR3 length: 14
CDR3 protein: CAIGGGRWNSPLHF

J gene: TRBJ1-2
clone size: NA
D gene: NA
V gene: TRBV5-6
CDR3 length: 15
CDR3 protein: CASSDGDWSNYGYTF

J gene: TRBJ1-5
clone size: once
D gene: NA
V gene: TRBV6-1
CDR3 length: 13
CDR3 protein: CASSERGGQPQHF

J gene: TRBJ1-1
clone size: NA
D gene: TRBD1
V gene: TRBV19
CDR3 length: 17
CDR3 protein: CASSIEVGTGVNTEAFF

J gene: TRBJ2-5
clone size: NA
D gene: TRBD1
V gene: TRBV18
CDR3 length: 14
CDR3 protein: CASSAEGQQETQYF

J gene: TRBJ1-2
clone size: NA
D gene: NA
V gene: TRBV7-9
CDR3 length: 15
CDR3 protein: CASSLVAVLLGGYTF

J gene: TRBJ2-3
clone size: NA
D gene: TRBD1
V gene: TRBV5-1
CDR3 length: 17
CDR3 protein: CASNWGRGPLSTDTQYF

J gene: TRBJ2-5
clone size: NA
D gene: TRBD2
V gene: TRBV5-1
CDR3 length: 15
CDR3 protein: CASSPSGGPQETQYF

J gene: TRBJ2-3
clone size: NA
D gene: NA
V gene: TRBV9
CDR3 length: 13
CDR3 protein: CASSVVGADTQYF

J gene: TRBJ1-6
clone size: NA
D gene: NA
V gene: TRBV5-1
CDR3 length: 15
CDR3 protein: CASREDETYNSPLHF

J gene: TRBJ1-6
clone size: NA
D gene: TRBD1
V gene: TRBV9
CDR3 length: 17
CDR3 protein: CASSLIGTGGRNSPLHF

J gene: TRBJ2-3
clone size: NA
D gene: NA
V gene: TRBV7-2
CDR3 length: 19
CDR3 protein: CASSLGGGGWLYFTDTQYF

J gene: TRBJ1-5
clone size: NA
D gene: NA
V gene: TRBV30
CDR3 length: 15
CDR3 protein: CASSVGHISNQPQHF

J gene: TRBJ2-3
clone size: few
D gene: TRBD2
V gene: TRBV6-4
CDR3 length: 14
CDR3 protein: CASSEREGTDTQYF

J gene: TRBJ2-7
clone size: NA
D gene: NA
V gene: TRBV5-6
CDR3 length: 13
CDR3 protein: CASSLEGVGEQYF

J gene: TRBJ1-3
clone size: NA
D gene: NA
V gene: TRBV4-2
CDR3 length: 15
CDR3 protein: CASSQDETAGNTIYF

J gene: TRBJ2-2
clone size: NA
D gene: NA
V gene: TRBV5-4
CDR3 length: 13
CDR3 protein: CASSLEEAGELFF

J gene: TRBJ2-5
clone size: NA
D gene: TRBD1
V gene: TRBV2
CDR3 length: 12
CDR3 protein: CASSPTRTGGDF

J gene: TRBJ1-1
clone size: NA
D gene: NA
V gene: TRBV7-9
CDR3 length: 13
CDR3 protein: CASNGFLNTEAFF

J gene: TRBJ2-2
clone size: NA
D gene: TRBD1
V gene: TRBV29-1
CDR3 length: 14
CDR3 protein: CSVTRQGSTGELFF

J gene: TRBJ2-7
clone size: few
D gene: TRBD1
V gene: TRBV6-1
CDR3 length: 14
CDR3 protein: CASSEQGAKNEQYF

J gene: TRBJ2-1
clone size: NA
D gene: NA
V gene: TRBV7-8
CDR3 length: 15
CDR3 protein: CASSLRDMSYNEQFF

J gene: TRBJ1-6
clone size: NA
D gene: NA
V gene: TRBV19
CDR3 length: 14
CDR3 protein: CASSMGQVNSPLHF

J gene: TRBJ2-1
clone size: NA
D gene: TRBD1
V gene: TRBV5-1
CDR3 length: 14
CDR3 protein: CASSLGQGSDEQFF

J gene: TRBJ2-2
clone size: NA
D gene: NA
V gene: TRBV18
CDR3 length: 15
CDR3 protein: CASSHSQGRTGELFF

J gene: TRBJ1-2
clone size: once
D gene: TRBD1
V gene: TRBV27
CDR3 length: 16
CDR3 protein: CASSSYGTGGNYGYTF

J gene: TRBJ1-4
clone size: NA
D gene: NA
V gene: TRBV6-1
CDR3 length: 16
CDR3 protein: CASSEQGYATNEKLFF

J gene: TRBJ1-1
clone size: NA
D gene: NA
V gene: TRBV6-5
CDR3 length: 12
CDR3 protein: CASSRENTEAFF

J gene: TRBJ1-2
clone size: NA
D gene: NA
V gene: TRBV29-1
CDR3 length: 11
CDR3 protein: CSVAGEDGYTF

J gene: TRBJ1-2
clone size: NA
D gene: TRBD1
V gene: TRBV6-5
CDR3 length: 15
CDR3 protein: CASSYTTTGGSGYTF

J gene: TRBJ2-1
clone size: NA
D gene: NA
V gene: TRBV7-9
CDR3 length: 16
CDR3 protein: CASSPGGPRAYNEQFF

J gene: TRBJ1-2
clone size: NA
D gene: NA
V gene: TRBV10-3
CDR3 length: 17
CDR3 protein: CAISESKEESRGYGYTF

J gene: TRBJ2-7
clone size: NA
D gene: NA
V gene: TRBV28
CDR3 length: 14
CDR3 protein: CASSSGITNYEQYF

J gene: TRBJ2-3
clone size: NA
D gene: NA
V gene: TRBV29-1
CDR3 length: 13
CDR3 protein: CSQGGQGIGTQYF

J gene: TRBJ2-2
clone size: NA
D gene: TRBD2
V gene: TRBV15
CDR3 length: 16
CDR3 protein: CATSREAGVGTGELFF

J gene: TRBJ2-3
clone size: NA
D gene: TRBD2
V gene: TRBV5-1
CDR3 length: 15
CDR3 protein: CASSLLAGDTDTQYF

J gene: TRBJ1-1
clone size: NA
D gene: NA
V gene: TRBV7-8
CDR3 length: 15
CDR3 protein: CASRPGGGPNTEAFF

J gene: TRBJ1-1
clone size: NA
D gene: NA
V gene: TRBV28
CDR3 length: 16
CDR3 protein: CASSLYFLGVDTEAFF

J gene: TRBJ1-2
clone size: few
D gene: TRBD1
V gene: TRBV9
CDR3 length: 15
CDR3 protein: CASSASWDSAYGYTF

J gene: TRBJ1-5
clone size: NA
D gene: TRBD1
V gene: TRBV11-2
CDR3 length: 14
CDR3 protein: CASSFGTGGQPQHF

J gene: TRBJ1-2
clone size: NA
D gene: NA
V gene: TRBV2
CDR3 length: 13
CDR3 protein: CATRPGWEYGYTF

J gene: TRBJ1-5
clone size: NA
D gene: NA
V gene: TRBV2
CDR3 length: 14
CDR3 protein: CASREGTVLWPQHF

J gene: TRBJ2-7
clone size: NA
D gene: NA
V gene: TRBV5-4
CDR3 length: 15
CDR3 protein: CASSLTSGLHYEQYF

J gene: TRBJ2-1
clone size: NA
D gene: NA
V gene: TRBV19
CDR3 length: 12
CDR3 protein: CASSRGGREQFF

J gene: TRBJ1-2
clone size: NA
D gene: NA
V gene: TRBV6-6
CDR3 length: 15
CDR3 protein: CASSYSIQGQYGYTF

J gene: TRBJ1-2
clone size: NA
D gene: NA
V gene: TRBV6-1
CDR3 length: 16
CDR3 protein: CASSEGIREGFGGYTF